This T cell receptor (beta chain) was documented in a study of Ad26.COV2.S vaccination and SARS-CoV-2 variants. Whole-study context: The vaccine Ad26.COV2.S was put into the muscle once, or twice with 56 days between.

With 3 bases removed from V and 3 bases from J, the gap between germline ends came to 9 bases. The CDR3 has 14 residues. CDR1 is SNHLY, CDR2 FYNNEI, per germline. Repertoires were generated with immunoSEQ multiplex PCR, while TCRdb's copy carries only in-frame clones and drops some. The table shows approximately 450,000 clones, with 90% occurring only once. Treatment defined: roughly 19 received Ad26.COV2.S at low or high dose, single or two shots; about 5 received placebo; per-sample allocation not given. Specimens were obtained on day 63 following the first vaccine or placebo injection. V usage is TRBV2 and J usage is TRBJ1-5, with D unclear. Sequences were derived from peripheral blood, sampled in a trial of Ad26.COV2.S vaccine versus placebo. The TCR was taken from a person aged 18-60 years who received the Ad26.COV2.S COVID-19 vaccine or a placebo. The CDR3 loop reads CASSDRTDNQPQHF. As DNA, the CDR3 is TGTGCCAGCAGTGACAGGACGGACAATCAGCCCCAGCATTTT.